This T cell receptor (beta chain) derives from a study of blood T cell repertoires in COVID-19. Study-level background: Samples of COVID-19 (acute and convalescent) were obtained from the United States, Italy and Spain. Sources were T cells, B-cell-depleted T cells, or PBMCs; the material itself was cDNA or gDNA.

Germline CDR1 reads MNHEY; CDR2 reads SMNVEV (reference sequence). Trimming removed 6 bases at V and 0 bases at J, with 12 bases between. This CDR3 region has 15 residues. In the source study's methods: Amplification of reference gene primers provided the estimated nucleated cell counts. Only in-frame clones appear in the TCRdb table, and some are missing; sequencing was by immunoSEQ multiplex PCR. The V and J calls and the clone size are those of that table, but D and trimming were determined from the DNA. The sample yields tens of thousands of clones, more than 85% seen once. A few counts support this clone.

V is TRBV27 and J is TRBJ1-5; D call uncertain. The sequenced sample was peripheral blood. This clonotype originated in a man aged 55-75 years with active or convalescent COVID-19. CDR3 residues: CASRRHFDSNQPQHF. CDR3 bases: TGTGCCAGCAGGCGACACTTTGATAGCAATCAGCCCCAGCATTTT.